This T cell receptor (beta chain) was found in a study of memory CD4+ T cells and cytomegalovirus serostatus. Single viable CD3+CD4+CD8-CD45RO+ cells were sorted as the memory CD4+ T cells. There are a few counts of this clone. The CDR3 sequence is 13 residues long. The V gene's germline CDR1 is SNHLY and CDR2 FYNNEI. Trimming removed 5 bases at V and 3 bases at J, with 11 bases between. The repertoire was sequenced with immunoSEQ multiplex PCR; TCRdb's copy has only in-frame clones and lacks some. Here the sample spans 45,000 to 55,000 clones, around four fifths being singletons. The sample consisted of memory CD4+ T cells from blood. This chain connects TRBV2 to TRBJ2-7, with D unclear. The clonotype was recovered from an adult in good health and CMV-seronegative. The CDR3 DNA reads as TGTGCCAGCAGTACGACGGGCGGCTACGAGCAGTACTTC. The encoded protein is CASSTTGGYEQYF. Variable domain in full (rest from reference TRBV2 and TRBJ2-7): EPEVTQTPSHQVTQMGQEVILRCVPISNHLYFYWYRQILGQKVEFLVSFYNNEISEKSEIFDDQFSVERPDGSNFTLKIRSTKLEDSAMYFCASSTTGGYEQYFGPGTRLTVT.